This entry lists 25 T cell receptor beta chains sequenced from one sample in a study of regulatory dendritic cells for organ transplantation. The repertoire was sequenced with immunoSEQ multiplex PCR; TCRdb's copy has only in-frame clones and lacks some. Among about 11,000 clones listed, about 75% were seen once. CFSE-labeled sorted T cells met regulatory or mature dendritic cells for 5 to 6 days. No antigen has been identified for these receptors. The specimen was memory CD4+ T cells from blood cultured with regulatory dendritic cells. Noted subset: CD45RO+ memory T cells. These receptors were obtained from a human donor in good health.

The chain is built from TRBV21-1 and TRBJ2-5; the D call in the table, TRBD2, was not verified against the DNA. TRBV21-1 is a pseudogene segment. The CDR3 extends over 16 amino acids. CDR3 in amino acids: CASSKEEERGDETQYF. For the CDR3, the DNA is TGTGCCAGCAGCAAAGAAGAGGAGCGGGGGGACGAGACCCAGTACTTC.

J is TRBJ1-1 and V is TRBV6-5, with D unresolved. Trimming left V 0 bases short and J 0 bases short, with 8 bases between. The CDR3 consists of 15 residues. Germline loops: CDR1 MNHEY, CDR2 SVGAGI. CDR3 coding DNA: TGTGCCAGCAGTTACTCCTACGACATGAACACTGAAGCTTTCTTT. This encodes CASSYSYDMNTEAFF.

This chain links TRBV19 with TRBJ1-6, with a weak D call TRBD1 (5 bases). V dropped 8 bases and J dropped 6 bases, with 8 bases sitting between them. The CDR3 length is 12 residues. Germline V gene sequence: CDR1 LNHDA, CDR2 SQIVND (reference sequence). The CDR3 loop is CASGHPNSPLHF. DNA for the CDR3: TGTGCCAGTGGACACCCTAATTCACCCCTCCACTTT.

J is TRBJ2-1 and V is TRBV5-1; TRBD2 is a possible D gene (6 bases). Germline CDR1 is SGHRS and CDR2 is YFSETQ. V lost 4 bases and J 6 bases, leaving 14 bases between the germline ends. The CDR3 has 14 amino acids. Here the CDR3 reads CASSIPGLVNEQFF. The CDR3 bases are TGCGCCAGCAGCATCCCGGGACTCGTCAATGAGCAGTTCTTC. The variable domain in full, with the rest retrieved from reference TRBV5-1 and TRBJ2-1, is KAGVTQTPRYLIKTRGQQVTLSCSPISGHRSVSWYQQTPGQGLQFLFEYFSETQRNKGNFPGRFSGRQFSNSRSEMNVSTLELGDSALYLCASSIPGLVNEQFFGPGTRLTVL.

The chain has TRBV21-1 and TRBJ2-5; TRBD1 is taken as the D call from the table, unchecked against the DNA. TRBV21-1 is listed as a pseudogene. The CDR3 is 17 residues long. The CDR3 DNA reads as TGTGCCAGCAGCAAAGTTGTCGGACAGGGGAGACAAGAGACCCAGTACTTC. Translation: CASSKVVGQGRQETQYF.

CDR3 in DNA: TGTGCCAGCCGGACGTCGGGGGGGTACGAGCAGTACTTC. Protein: CASRTSGGYEQYF. V and J are TRBV6-6 and TRBJ2-7; 8 nucleotides line up with TRBD2. This CDR3 has 13 residues. Germline-derived CDR1 and CDR2 are MNHNY and SVGAGI (reference sequence). The V gene end was trimmed by 8 bases and the J gene end by 4 bases; junction bases not matched to a gene: 7.

The CDR3 DNA reads TGTGCCAGCTCGCGAGAACAGGGGTTTAAGGCAGATACGCAGTATTTT. As protein: CASSREQGFKADTQYF. The genes are TRBV18 and TRBJ2-3; 7 bases fit TRBD1. Trimming took 6 bases from V and 4 from J; bases not matched to a gene: 13. Germline CDR1 is KGHSH and CDR2 is LQKENI. CDR3 size: 16 residues.

V and J are TRBV2 and TRBJ1-1, with TRBD1 matching 7 bases. There are 14 residues in the CDR3. After removal of 5 bases from V and 3 bases from J, the junction contained 6 bases not matched to a gene. Germline assignment: CDR1 SNHLY and CDR2 FYNNEI. CDR3 nucleotide sequence: TGTGCCAGCAGTCCCACAGGGGACCACACTGAAGCTTTCTTT. Translated: CASSPTGDHTEAFF. The entire variable domain, with the rest obtained from reference TRBV2 and TRBJ1-1, is as follows: EPEVTQTPSHQVTQMGQEVILRCVPISNHLYFYWYRQILGQKVEFLVSFYNNEISEKSEIFDDQFSVERPDGSNFTLKIRSTKLEDSAMYFCASSPTGDHTEAFFGQGTRLTVV.

V gene TRBV27 combines with J gene TRBJ2-2; 12 nucleotides agree with TRBD2. Germline CDR1 is MNHEY and CDR2 is SMNVEV (reference sequence). The ends lost 4 bases at V and 5 bases at J; junction bases unmatched: 5. There are 16 residues in the CDR3. The CDR3 sequence is CASSSKGLAGTGELFF. The CDR3 DNA follows: TGTGCCAGCAGTTCAAAAGGACTAGCGGGGACCGGGGAGCTGTTTTTT.

This clone occurred a few times. The rearrangement joins TRBV9 to TRBJ1-1; D not resolved. Trimming removed 4 bases from V and 1 base from J, with 8 bases in between. From germline, CDR1 is SGDLS and CDR2 YYNGEE. The CDR3 has 13 amino acids. The CDR3 DNA sequence: TGTGCCAGCAGCCTTAGTGGGAACACTGAAGCTTTCTTT. The encoded protein is CASSLSGNTEAFF.

This chain joins TRBV18 and TRBJ2-7; D gene ambiguous. This CDR3 region has 11 residues. V shed 2 bases and J shed 6 bases, with 5 bases lying between them. Looked up from germline, CDR1 is KGHSH and CDR2 is LQKENI. The chain's CDR3 is CASSPGLEQYF. CDR3 bases: TGTGCCAGCTCACCAGGGCTCGAGCAGTACTTC.

The V call is TRBV10-3, the J call TRBJ1-3; possible D gene TRBD1, 6 bases. The CDR3 is made up of 17 amino acids. V was shortened by 10 bases and J by 4 bases, with 26 bases between the two germline ends. In germline, CDR1 is ENHRY, CDR2 SYGVKD. As DNA, the CDR3 is TGTGCCACCACCAGGGAATACAGGGTGTCTTTGGGAAACACCATATATTTT. Protein: CATTREYRVSLGNTIYF.

This clone came up a few times. The CDR3 region is CASSLAGHYGYTF. The DNA of the CDR3 is TGTGCCAGCAGCTTAGCTGGGCACTATGGCTACACCTTC. This chain uses TRBV7-2 with TRBJ1-2; D is uncertain. Germline values: CDR1 SGHTA, CDR2 FQGNSA. V lost 0 bases, J lost 3 bases, and 5 bases lay in between. The CDR3 sequence is 13 residues long.

The V gene is TRBV11-3, the J gene TRBJ1-3; the D is unclear. The germline V gene has CDR1 SGHNT and CDR2 YENEEA. CDR3 size: 15 residues. With 6 bases removed from V and 0 bases from J, the gap between germline ends came to 12 bases. CDR3 protein: CASRSREISGNTIYF. The DNA of the CDR3 is TGTGCCAGCAGGAGTCGGGAGATCTCTGGAAACACCATATATTTT.

CDR3 amino acids: CSARYETQYF. As DNA, the CDR3 is TGCAGTGCTAGATATGAGACCCAGTACTTC. This chain connects TRBV20-1 to TRBJ2-5; D not certain. The CDR3 covers 10 residues. Germline-derived CDR1 and CDR2 are DFQATT and SNEGSKA (reference sequence). Trimming removed 2 bases at V and 5 bases at J, with 3 bases between.

This sequence joins TRBV5-6 and TRBJ1-5; 9 bases are shared with TRBD1. This CDR3 is built from 16 residues. The germline V gene has CDR1 SGHDT and CDR2 YYEEEE. With V trimmed by 4 bases and J by 0 bases, 5 bases remained unmatched. The CDR3 reads CASSLQTGGSNQPQHF. The CDR3 coding sequence is TGTGCCAGCAGCCTACAGACAGGGGGTAGCAATCAGCCCCAGCATTTT. Together with reference TRBV5-6 and TRBJ1-5, the CDR3 gives the full variable domain: DAGVTQSPTHLIKTRGQQVTLRCSPKSGHDTVSWYQQALGQGPQFIFQYYEEEERQRGNFPDRFSGHQFPNYSSELNVNALLLGDSALYLCASSLQTGGSNQPQHFGDGTRLSIL.

The rearrangement links TRBV6-4 to TRBJ1-1; D call uncertain. The V gene lost 0 bases and the J gene lost 5 bases, with 10 bases spanning the gap. This CDR3 is built from 14 residues. In germline, CDR1 is MRHNA, CDR2 SNTAGT. Here the CDR3 reads CASSDSSAGTEAFF. The CDR3 DNA reads as TGTGCCAGCAGTGACTCGTCGGCGGGTACTGAAGCTTTCTTT.

This clone was counted a few times. The genes are TRBV19 and TRBJ1-2, with 7 bases fitting TRBD1. Germline values: CDR1 LNHDA, CDR2 SQIVND (reference sequence). There are 12 residues in the CDR3. The junction had 7 bases not matched to a gene; V was cut back by 8 bases and J by 7 bases. The CDR3, as DNA: TGTGCCAGTTCCGACAGGGCTCGTGGCTACACCTTC. The encoded protein is CASSDRARGYTF.

This clone came up once. The gene calls are TRBV7-8 and TRBJ2-7, with D unresolved. V gave up 5 bases and J gave up 2 bases, with 16 bases separating them. CDR1 is SGHVS, CDR2 FQNEAQ, per germline. This CDR3 contains 15 residues. CDR3 residues: CASSLALYGTYEQYF. The CDR3 DNA reads TGTGCCAGCAGCCTGGCCCTTTATGGCACCTACGAGCAGTACTTC.

The chain is built from TRBV7-9 and TRBJ1-6; D gene ambiguous. The germline V gene has CDR1 SEHNR and CDR2 FQNEAQ (reference sequence). V lost 6 bases to trimming and J lost 14 bases, with 26 bases between them. The CDR3 covers 16 residues. The DNA for the CDR3 is TGTGCCAGCAGTTCGTCGAGGAGGGTCGACACGGGATCCCTCCACTTT. As protein: CASSSSRRVDTGSLHF.

The rearrangement links TRBV19 to TRBJ2-7; the D gene is possibly TRBD2 (6 bases). The germline V gene encodes CDR1 LNHDA and CDR2 SQIVND (reference sequence). The CDR3 runs to 15 residues. V was trimmed by 6 bases and J by 2 bases, leaving 17 bases between them. As DNA, the CDR3 is TGTGCCAGTAGCCCATTACGGGGGAGGACCTACGAGCAGTACTTC. Translating it yields CASSPLRGRTYEQYF. The full variable domain, rest sourced from reference TRBV19 and TRBJ2-7, is DGGITQSPKYLFRKEGQNVTLSCEQNLNHDAMYWYRQDPGQGLRLIYYSQIVNDFQKGDIAEGYSVSREKKESFPLTVTSAQKNPTAFYLCASSPLRGRTYEQYFGPGTRLTVT.

The J gene is TRBJ2-6, the V gene TRBV29-1; the D gene is possibly TRBD2 (5 bases). The CDR3 is 14 residues long. CDR1 SQVTM and CDR2 ANQGSEA come from the germline V gene. V shed 6 bases and J shed 2 bases, with 11 bases lying between them. CDR3 amino acids: CSVADEPGANVLTF. The DNA of the CDR3 is TGCAGCGTAGCGGACGAACCTGGGGCCAACGTCCTGACTTTC.

The gene calls are TRBV6-5 and TRBJ1-5; 9 bases match TRBD1. The length of the CDR3 is 15 residues. The junction had 6 bases not matched to a gene; V was cut back by 4 bases and J by 5 bases. Per the germline V gene, CDR1 is MNHEY and CDR2 is SVGAGI. As DNA, the CDR3 is TGTGCCAGCAGTTCCGTCACAGGGGGCGATCAGCCCCAGCATTTT. This gives the protein CASSSVTGGDQPQHF.

This chain links TRBV7-2 with TRBJ1-1, with 7 bases aligning to TRBD1. Germline V gene data show CDR1 as SGHTA and CDR2 as FQGNSA. This CDR3 contains 14 residues. V lost 6 bases to trimming and J lost 2 bases; unmatched junction nucleotides: 6. The CDR3 here is CASRPGQTNTEAFF. The CDR3 DNA is TGTGCCAGCAGACCGGGACAGACTAACACTGAAGCTTTCTTT.

This chain joins TRBV5-4 and TRBJ2-7; weak D call: TRBD2 (6 bases). The germline gives CDR1 SGHNT, CDR2 YYREEE (reference sequence). V was clipped by 3 bases and J by 5 bases, with 18 bases between them. CDR3 length: 15 amino acids. In DNA form, the CDR3 reads TGTGCCAGCAGCTCCGGGGGTCTAGCAGTTAACGAGCAGTACTTC. It is translated as CASSSGGLAVNEQYF.